The 2 T cell receptor beta chains below come from one sample, sequenced in a study of T cell repertoires in cytomegalovirus infection. In TCRdb, the reads were re-called with MiXCR into one record per CDR3 protein. The sample lists approximately 500,000 distinct CDR3 sequences, approximately 15% occurring once. The sample consisted of CD8+ T cells from PBMCs. These receptors were collected from a human donor in good health (CMV status not recorded). Some clones in this sample may be carry-over from other donors' samples.

Comment on this clonotype: One base away lies a much larger clone, so this may be a sequencing read error. The chain uses TRBV6-1 and TRBJ1-1; a weak D match, TRBD1 (6 bases). The CDR3 runs to 14 residues. Looked up from germline, CDR1 is MNHNS and CDR2 is SASEGT. Deletions cut 2 bases from V and 6 bases from J, with 13 bases between. CDR3 sequence: CASSERLGGSEAFF. CDR3 DNA sequence: TGTGCCAGCAGTGAACGATTGGGGGGCTCTGAAGCTTTCTTT.

J is TRBJ1-4 and V is TRBV11-2; D might be TRBD1 (5 bases). V shed 5 bases and J shed 6 bases, with 16 bases lying between them. CDR3 length: 15 residues. Germline V gene sequence: CDR1 SGHAT, CDR2 FQNNGV. Here the CDR3 DNA reads TGTGCCAGCAGCCCAAGTCCACAGGCTGATGAAAAACTGTTTTTT. Encoded protein: CASSPSPQADEKLFF.